This TCR beta chain was captured by sequencing in a study of CXCR3-negative and CXCR3-positive naive CD8 T cells. Study-wide context: Total TRB output reached 120 million to 150 million reads, about 1.5 +/- 0.3 million per library. The study's findings and limits: The naive subsets expressed comparable surface CD5, and the authors inferred TCR strength from TRB CDR3 properties.

Researchers prepared the TRB cDNA libraries using 5' RACE with UMI labels. TCRdb re-called the 5' RACE reads and gives one entry per CDR3 protein, without DNA. This repertoire includes about 56,000 distinct CDR3 sequences. Each CD8+ T cell subset was flow-sorted in triplicate. Every sort contained approximately 300,000 cells. Concerning this clonotype: The antigen remains undetermined.

Sequencing was carried out using memory CD8+ T cells from blood. The clonotype comes from a human donor in good health. Some clones in this sample may be carry-over from other donors' samples.

CDR3 sequence reads: CASGYLAGGNYEQYF. The chain employs TRBV7-9 and TRBJ2-7; TCRdb calls TRBD2, which cannot be checked without DNA. CDR1 and CDR2 (germline): SEHNR, FQNEAQ (reference sequence). The CDR3 has 15 amino acids.